This TCR beta chain was sequenced during a study of blood T cell repertoires in COVID-19. About the research overall: COVID-19 samples from acute and convalescent phases originated in the United States, Italy and Spain.

Original processing notes: Researchers report that nucleated cell counts were estimated from reference gene primer amplification. Some clones are missing from TCRdb's copy, which holds only in-frame ones; the method was immunoSEQ multiplex PCR. V, J and clone size are those of that table, while D and trimming were read from the DNA. Of approximately 400,000 clones in the sample, about 89% were seen once. The CDR3 runs 18 residues. With 1 base clipped from V and 0 bases from J, the junction kept 10 bases outside the gene matches. In germline, CDR1 is GTSNPN, CDR2 SVGIG (reference sequence). Exposed participants encountered a COVID-19 case during the 2 weeks preceding study entry.

This clonotype was sampled from a woman aged 40 to 50 who had been exposed to COVID-19. The rearrangement joins TRBV30 to TRBJ2-5, with 11 bases matching TRBD2. The specimen sequenced was PBMCs or T cells enriched from blood (not recorded which). The CDR3 nucleotides are TGTGCCTGGAGTGCTGATGGACTAGCGGGCCGGTACCAAGAGACCCAGTACTTC. Translation: CAWSADGLAGRYQETQYF. Full variable domain (remainder filled in from reference TRBV30 and TRBJ2-5): SQTIHQWPATLVQPVGSPLSLECTVEGTSNPNLYWYRQAAGRGLQLLFYSVGIGQISSEVPQNLSASRPQDRQFILSSKKLLLSDSGFYLCAWSADGLAGRYQETQYFGPGTRLLVL.